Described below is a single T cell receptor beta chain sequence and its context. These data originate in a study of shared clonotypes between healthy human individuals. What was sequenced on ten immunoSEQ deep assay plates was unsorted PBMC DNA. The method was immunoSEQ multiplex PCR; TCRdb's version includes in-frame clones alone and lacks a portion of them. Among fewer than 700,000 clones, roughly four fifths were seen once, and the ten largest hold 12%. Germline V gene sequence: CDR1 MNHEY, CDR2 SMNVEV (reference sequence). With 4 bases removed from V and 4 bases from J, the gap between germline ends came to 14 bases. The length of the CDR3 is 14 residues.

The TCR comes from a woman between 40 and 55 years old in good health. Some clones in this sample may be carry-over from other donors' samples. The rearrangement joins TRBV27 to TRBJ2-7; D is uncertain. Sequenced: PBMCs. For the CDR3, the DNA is TGTGCCAGCAGTTGGGCTTCTGATGGATACGAGCAGTACTTC. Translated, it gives CASSWASDGYEQYF.